Presented here are 18 T cell receptor beta chains from one specimen sequenced in a study of blood T cell repertoires in COVID-19. Here immunoSEQ multiplex PCR was the method, and the copy in TCRdb shows in-frame clones only, minus some. Of about 480,000 clones in the sample, about 88% were seen once. The material sequenced was peripheral blood. These receptors were taken from a woman between 50 and 59 years old with COVID-19, enrolled during active disease.

This clone was recorded a few times. The rearrangement links TRBV7-8 to TRBJ1-2; TRBD1 might be the D (5 bases). The CDR3 is 14 residues long. Germline values: CDR1 SGHVS, CDR2 FQNEAQ. V was trimmed by 3 bases and J by 5 bases, leaving 13 bases between them. The CDR3 nucleotides read TGTGCCAGCAGCTTTGGCCAGGGAAGTTATGGCTACACCTTC. The encoded protein is CASSFGQGSYGYTF.

V and J are TRBV24-1 and TRBJ2-3, with D possibly TRBD1 on 6 matching bases. Per germline, CDR1 KGHDR and CDR2 SFDVKD. Trimming shortened V by 4 bases and J by 4 bases, and 17 bases separated the two germline ends. The CDR3 spans 16 residues. CDR3: CATSDPDRTSADTQYF. The CDR3 nucleotides are TGTGCCACCAGTGACCCTGACAGGACGTCGGCAGATACGCAGTATTTT.

This clone was counted between two and nine times. The V and J genes are TRBV4-1 and TRBJ1-1, with 7 bases that match TRBD1. V dropped 4 bases and J dropped 0; count of bases not matched to a gene: 5. Germline values: CDR1 MGHRA, CDR2 YSYEKL. The CDR3 is made up of 15 amino acids. The CDR3 DNA reads TGCGCCAGCAGCCTCCAAGGGGGCATGAACACTGAAGCTTTCTTT. This sequence encodes CASSLQGGMNTEAFF.

V usage is TRBV28 and J usage is TRBJ2-1; D remains unclear. Per the germline V gene, CDR1 is MDHEN and CDR2 is SYDVKM. V gave up 9 bases and J gave up 8 bases, with 17 bases separating them. This CDR3 is built from 13 residues. The CDR3 sequence: CASRPLTPHEQFF. CDR3 DNA: TGTGCCAGTAGGCCCCTGACTCCCCATGAGCAGTTCTTC.

This rearrangement joins TRBV3-1 (or the pseudogene TRBV3-2) to TRBJ2-3, with TRBD1 matching over 7 bases. CDR3 length: 16 residues. Germline lookup yields CDR1 LGHDT and CDR2 YNNKEL (reference sequence). Trimming at V came to 1 base and at J to 7 bases, leaving 11 bases not matched to a gene. The CDR3 reads CASSQADRAPGHTQYF. For the CDR3, the DNA is TGTGCCAGCAGCCAAGCCGACAGGGCGCCGGGACATACGCAGTATTTT.

This chain links TRBV2 with TRBJ2-6; no clear D. Per germline, CDR1 SNHLY and CDR2 FYNNEI. CDR3 length: 15 amino acids. V lost 3 bases to trimming and J lost 0 bases, with 6 bases between them. The CDR3 loop is CASSEKLSGANVLTF. The CDR3 nucleotides are TGTGCCAGCAGTGAGAAACTCTCTGGGGCCAACGTCCTGACTTTC. Using reference TRBV2 and TRBJ2-6 for the parts outside the CDR3, the full variable domain is EPEVTQTPSHQVTQMGQEVILRCVPISNHLYFYWYRQILGQKVEFLVSFYNNEISEKSEIFDDQFSVERPDGSNFTLKIRSTKLEDSAMYFCASSEKLSGANVLTFGAGSRLTVL.

The gene calls are TRBV6-5 and TRBJ2-2; D not certain. From germline, CDR1 is MNHEY and CDR2 SVGAGI. Trimming took 6 bases from V and 4 from J, leaving 15 bases between them. The CDR3 totals 15 residues. Written as DNA, the CDR3 is TGTGCCAGCAGCCTCGCAGGTCCTCCCACCGGGGAGCTGTTTTTT. Translating it yields CASSLAGPPTGELFF.

The V call is TRBV5-1, the J call TRBJ2-6, with 10 nucleotides matching TRBD1. CDR1 SGHRS and CDR2 YFSETQ come from the germline V gene. V dropped 7 bases and J dropped 1; count of bases not matched to a gene: 11. CDR3 size: 18 residues. This CDR3 reads CASSWGRDRGSGANVLTF. The CDR3 DNA reads as TGCGCCAGCTCCTGGGGCCGGGACAGGGGATCTGGGGCCAACGTCCTGACTTTC.

In this sample, this clone turned up a few times. The genes are TRBV5-1 and TRBJ2-7, with 10 bases identical to TRBD1. Per the germline V gene, CDR1 is SGHRS and CDR2 is YFSETQ. J was trimmed by 4 bases and V by 2 bases; bases with no gene match: 3. This CDR3 region has 14 residues. The CDR3 is CASSFGDRGYEQYF. For the CDR3, the DNA is TGCGCCAGCAGCTTCGGGGACAGGGGATACGAGCAGTACTTC.

This rearrangement joins TRBV19 to TRBJ1-3; D perhaps matches TRBD1 (6 bases). There are 19 residues in the CDR3. Trimming pared 7 bases from V and 0 bases from J, leaving 25 bases between. Germline loops: CDR1 LNHDA, CDR2 SQIVND (reference sequence). The CDR3 region has the DNA TGTGCCAGTAATCCGGACAGCCGAGATCGAGTTCGCTCTGGAAACACCATATATTTT. It translates to CASNPDSRDRVRSGNTIYF.

V gene TRBV4-2 combines with J gene TRBJ1-1; the D gene is possibly TRBD1 (5 bases). The CDR3 is made up of 16 amino acids. The germline V and J ends were trimmed by 0 bases and 2 bases, with 13 bases remaining between them. The germline V gene encodes CDR1 LGHNA and CDR2 YNFKEQ. The CDR3 DNA follows: TGTGCCAGCAGCCAAGATCTAGGGGCAGCAAACACTGAAGCTTTCTTT. It is translated as CASSQDLGAANTEAFF.

The chain carries TRBV30 and TRBJ1-2; D is perhaps TRBD1 (6 bases). The V end lost 0 bases, the J end lost 0 bases, and 11 bases lay between the germline ends. CDR3 size: 15 residues. In germline, CDR1 is GTSNPN, CDR2 SVGIG (reference sequence). This CDR3 is CAWSVQGVANYGYTF. The CDR3 region has the DNA TGTGCCTGGAGTGTACAGGGCGTAGCTAACTATGGCTACACCTTC.

V is TRBV7-9 and J is TRBJ1-2, with TRBD1 matching 9 bases. The V segment lost 0 bases and the J segment 8 bases; nucleotides outside the gene matches: 7. There are 15 residues in the CDR3. Germline assignment: CDR1 SEHNR and CDR2 FQNEAQ (reference sequence). The CDR3 region is CASSLASGTGKGYTF. The CDR3 nucleotides are TGTGCCAGCAGCTTAGCAAGCGGGACAGGGAAAGGCTACACCTTC.

This chain uses TRBV28 with TRBJ1-2; tentatively, D is TRBD1 (5 bases). CDR3 length: 13 residues. With 6 bases removed from V and 2 bases from J, the gap between germline ends came to 10 bases. Germline V gives CDR1 MDHEN, CDR2 SYDVKM. CDR3 nucleotides: TGTGCCAGCAGGTCGGGGGGAAACTATGGCTACACCTTC. This codes for CASRSGGNYGYTF.

The rearrangement uses TRBV27 and TRBJ1-1; TRBD1 might be the D (6 bases). The CDR3 loop spans 13 amino acids. Germline V gene data show CDR1 as MNHEY and CDR2 as SMNVEV (reference sequence). V lost 6 bases to trimming and J lost 2 bases, with 10 bases between them. The CDR3 is CASSGTLNTEAFF. The DNA of the CDR3 is TGTGCCAGCAGCGGGACACTTAACACTGAAGCTTTCTTT.

The CDR3 is CASSYSGRGEWLTEAFF. In nucleotides, the CDR3 is TGTGCCAGCAGTTACTCGGGCAGGGGAGAATGGTTAACTGAAGCTTTCTTT. J is TRBJ1-1 and V is TRBV6-2 or TRBV6-3; a weak D match, TRBD1 (6 bases). This CDR3 has 17 amino acids. Trimming took off 0 bases at V and 5 bases at J, with 19 bases between the two ends. Germline V CDR1 and CDR2: MNHEY, SVGEGT.

This chain links TRBV19 with TRBJ2-2; D possibly corresponds to TRBD1 (5 bases). The CDR3 is 13 amino acids. The V gene lost 6 bases and the J gene lost 12 bases, with 17 bases spanning the gap. Germline lookup yields CDR1 LNHDA and CDR2 SQIVND (reference sequence). CDR3 residues: CASRVDSARKLFF. The CDR3 nucleotides are TGTGCCAGTAGGGTAGACAGCGCTCGGAAGCTGTTTTTT.

The V gene is TRBV4-1, the J gene TRBJ2-1; 8 bases align to TRBD2. Trimming cost V 4 bases and J 9 bases; bases outside gene matches: 8. In germline, CDR1 is MGHRA, CDR2 YSYEKL. The CDR3 runs 14 residues. Here the CDR3 reads CASSPPGGVVEQFF. The CDR3, as DNA: TGCGCCAGCAGCCCCCCGGGAGGGGTAGTTGAGCAGTTCTTC.